These 13 T cell receptor beta chains were all obtained from the same sample, sequenced in a study of T cells in Graves' hyperthyroidism and ophthalmopathy. It was RNA transcripts that yielded the amplified TCR beta CDR3 regions. The TCR CDR3 first-round RT-PCR relied on the HTBI primer set. MiXCR was run by TCRdb on the multiplex PCR reads, yielding one entry per CDR3 protein. The sample lists a few hundred thousand distinct CDR3 sequences; roughly 14% were seen once. The sequencing sample was made of blood. The receptors derive from a woman in her 30s with Graves' hyperthyroidism.

The chain is built from TRBV20-1 and TRBJ2-7; 7 bases map to TRBD2. V shed 7 bases, J shed 2 bases, and the junction held 8 bases outside the gene matches. The CDR3 has 13 residues. Germline V gene data show CDR1 as DFQATT and CDR2 as SNEGSKA (reference sequence). The CDR3, as DNA: TGCAGTGTTGGCGGGGAGGGACCCTACGAGCAGTACTTC. Residues: CSVGGEGPYEQYF.

The chain employs TRBV6-2 or TRBV6-3 and TRBJ2-3, with 10 positions matching TRBD2. V trimming: 6 bases; J trimming: 4 bases; junction bases outside the gene matches: 13. The CDR3 covers 17 residues. Germline CDR1 is MNHEY and CDR2 is SVGEGT. CDR3 loop: CASRSPPSGSVPDTQYF. DNA for the CDR3: TGTGCCAGCAGGAGTCCTCCTAGCGGGAGTGTCCCAGATACGCAGTATTTT.

This clonotype was picked up many times. This chain joins TRBV12-3 or TRBV12-4 and TRBJ1-3; 7 bases match TRBD1. The CDR3 covers 16 residues. J lost 4 bases, V lost 3 bases, and 9 bases had no gene match. DNA for the CDR3: TGTGCCAGCAGTTTCCCAACCAGGGGGACAGGAAACACCATATATTTT. Protein sequence: CASSFPTRGTGNTIYF.

J is TRBJ2-7 and V is TRBV4-1, with a weak D call TRBD2 (6 bases). The CDR3 contains 16 residues. CDR1 and CDR2 (germline): MGHRA, YSYEKL. V was cut by 1 base and J by 4 bases, with 17 bases left in between. The CDR3 loop reads CASSQVSGSSLYEQYF. The DNA for the CDR3 is TGCGCCAGCAGCCAAGTGTCCGGGAGCTCCCTATACGAGCAGTACTTC.

The chain employs TRBV7-9 and TRBJ2-2; perhaps TRBD1 as D (6 bases). This CDR3 spans 15 amino acids. Germline values: CDR1 SEHNR, CDR2 FQNEAQ (reference sequence). Trimming removed 2 bases from V and 4 bases from J, with 11 bases in between. In DNA, the CDR3 is TGTGCCAGCAGCTTATTACAGGGAAGCACCGGGGAGCTGTTTTTT. This encodes CASSLLQGSTGELFF.

This clonotype appeared a few times. This sequence joins TRBV7-9 and TRBJ1-2, with 9 bases lining up with TRBD1. From germline, CDR1 is SEHNR and CDR2 FQNEAQ (reference sequence). With V trimmed by 3 bases and J by 8 bases, 16 bases remained unmatched. The CDR3 is made up of 17 amino acids. The CDR3 sequence is CASSFGTGWRPLEGYTF. CDR3 nucleotides: TGTGCCAGCAGCTTCGGGACAGGGTGGCGCCCGTTGGAAGGCTACACCTTC.

This chain connects TRBV12-3 or TRBV12-4 to TRBJ1-2, with 7 bases fitting TRBD1. V dropped 6 bases and J dropped 5; count of bases not matched to a gene: 3. This CDR3 comprises 12 residues. The CDR3 DNA reads as TGTGCCAGCAGCACGGGACAGTATGGCTACACCTTC. Its protein is CASSTGQYGYTF.

This clonotype was recorded many times. The chain combines TRBV27 with TRBJ2-1; 8 bases map to TRBD2. Per germline, CDR1 MNHEY and CDR2 SMNVEV (reference sequence). The V and J ends lost 3 bases and 4 bases, in that order; junction bases with no gene match: 8. The CDR3 is made up of 16 amino acids. DNA for the CDR3: TGTGCCAGCAGTTTTTACGGGAGGGTATCGTACAATGAGCAGTTCTTC. This translates into CASSFYGRVSYNEQFF.

A few counts support this clonotype. This sequence joins TRBV12-3 or TRBV12-4 and TRBJ2-2, with TRBD2 matching 10 bases. The CDR3 runs to 17 residues. J was trimmed by 5 bases and V by 7 bases; bases with no gene match: 13. The CDR3, as DNA: TGTGCCAGCAATAAACCTCTAGCGGGAGAAGGAACCGGGGAGCTGTTTTTT. Translated, it gives CASNKPLAGEGTGELFF.

This clonotype was seen ten or more times. The rearrangement uses TRBV7-2 and TRBJ2-7; D gene unclear. CDR3 length: 13 residues. Trimming took off 5 bases at V and 3 bases at J, with 11 bases between the two ends. Germline loops: CDR1 SGHTA, CDR2 FQGNSA. This chain's CDR3 is CASSRVPSYEQYF. The DNA of the CDR3 is TGTGCCAGCAGCCGCGTACCCAGCTACGAGCAGTACTTC.

This clonotype was picked up many times. The J gene is TRBJ2-7, the V gene TRBV20-1, with 16 bases matching TRBD2. The CDR3 loop spans 21 amino acids. With 1 base clipped from V and 4 bases from J, the junction kept 19 bases outside the gene matches. Germline assignment: CDR1 DFQATT and CDR2 SNEGSKA (reference sequence). DNA for the CDR3: TGCAGTGCTAGAGTACCGGGACAGACGGGACTAGCGGGAGGGCCTTGGTACGAGCAGTACTTC. This translates into CSARVPGQTGLAGGPWYEQYF.

In its sample, this clonotype was seen a few times. V usage is TRBV11-2 and J usage is TRBJ2-7, with D tentatively TRBD2 (6 bases). This CDR3 contains 13 residues. Germline values: CDR1 SGHAT, CDR2 FQNNGV. V lost 4 bases, J lost 6 bases, and 13 bases lay in between. CDR3 nucleotides: TGTGCCAGCAGCTGGGGGGTTGAGTCCGAGCAGTACTTC. Its protein is CASSWGVESEQYF.

The chain uses TRBV7-2 and TRBJ2-2; 12 bases agree with TRBD2. The CDR3 extends over 17 amino acids. The germline gives CDR1 SGHTA, CDR2 FQGNSA. V trimming: 5 bases; J trimming: 4 bases; junction bases outside the gene matches: 8. CDR3 protein: CASSATLAGGGTGELFF. The CDR3 nucleotides read TGTGCCAGCAGCGCAACTCTAGCGGGAGGGGGCACCGGGGAGCTGTTTTTT.